This T cell receptor (beta chain) was documented in a study of shared clonotypes between healthy human individuals. This CDR3 is 14 amino acids long. Deletions cut 7 bases from V and 8 bases from J, with 20 bases between. CDR1 is SGHRS and CDR2 is YFSETQ in the germline V gene. Only Caucasian adults living in Nashville, Tennessee served as donors. Assay: immunoSEQ multiplex PCR; the TCRdb copy retains only in-frame clones and omits some. The profile covers 2 million to 2.5 million clones, with roughly 93% appearing a single time and about 0.37% taken by the ten largest. Sequenced input: naive CD4+ T cells from PBMCs. The subset: CD45RA+ positively selected. The receptor was isolated from a young man in good health. Some clones in this sample may be carry-over from other donors' samples. This chain uses TRBV5-1 with TRBJ2-3; weak D call: TRBD2 (6 bases). CDR3 sequence: CASLEGPTPGTQYF. As DNA, the CDR3 is TGCGCCAGCTTGGAGGGACCGACTCCCGGTACGCAGTATTTT. The full variable domain, completed using reference TRBV5-1 and TRBJ2-3, is KAGVTQTPRYLIKTRGQQVTLSCSPISGHRSVSWYQQTPGQGLQFLFEYFSETQRNKGNFPGRFSGRQFSNSRSEMNVSTLELGDSALYLCASLEGPTPGTQYFGPGTRLTVL.